Listed below are T cell receptor beta chains from one sample, sequenced in a study of shared clonotypes between healthy human individuals. TCRdb's copy holds only in-frame clones and misses some; the assay was immunoSEQ multiplex PCR. The profile covers approximately 500,000 clones, with 90% to 96% appearing a single time and approximately 0.062% taken by the ten largest. The sample taken for sequencing was naive CD4+ T cells sorted from blood. The origin of the receptors is a woman under 40 in good health. The CDR3 runs from the conserved cysteine through the conserved F or W. The order of the fields is V gene, J gene, CDR3 length, D gene, clone size, CDR3 protein, CDR3 DNA. A D gene is named only where the DNA matches it firmly. A clone size is listed for some rows: how often the clone was seen (once, few, many), or a class if it is expanded.

V gene: TRBV11-2; J gene: TRBJ1-1; CDR3 length: 14; D gene: TRBD1; clone size: NA; CDR3 protein: CASSLLTGGTEAFF; CDR3 DNA: TGTGCCAGCAGCTTATTAACAGGGGGCACTGAAGCTTTCTTT
V gene: TRBV5-1; J gene: TRBJ1-3; CDR3 length: 17; D gene: NA; clone size: NA; CDR3 protein: CASSLLTARGSGNTIYF; CDR3 DNA: TGCGCCAGCAGCTTGCTTACCGCCAGGGGCTCTGGAAACACCATATATTTT
V gene: TRBV5-1; J gene: TRBJ2-1; CDR3 length: 17; D gene: TRBD1; clone size: NA; CDR3 protein: CASSSRTGTGGAGEQFF; CDR3 DNA: TGCGCCAGCAGCTCACGCACCGGGACAGGGGGCGCGGGAGAGCAGTTCTTC
V gene: TRBV7-9; J gene: TRBJ2-7; CDR3 length: 15; D gene: TRBD2; clone size: NA; CDR3 protein: CASSLVTSGSYEQYF; CDR3 DNA: TGTGCCAGCAGCTTAGTGACTAGCGGGAGCTACGAGCAGTACTTC
V gene: TRBV29-1; J gene: TRBJ1-3; CDR3 length: 14; D gene: NA; clone size: NA; CDR3 protein: CSVAKGNSGNTIYF; CDR3 DNA: TGCAGCGTTGCCAAGGGAAACTCTGGAAACACCATATATTTT
V gene: TRBV9; J gene: TRBJ2-5; CDR3 length: 16; D gene: TRBD2; clone size: NA; CDR3 protein: CASSVALAGGRETQYF; CDR3 DNA: TGTGCCAGCAGCGTAGCGCTAGCGGGAGGGCGAGAGACCCAGTACTTC
V gene: TRBV30; J gene: TRBJ2-5; CDR3 length: 12; D gene: TRBD2; clone size: once; CDR3 protein: CAWTPGGSEQYF; CDR3 DNA: TGTGCCTGGACCCCGGGGGGGTCAGAGCAGTACTTC
V gene: TRBV7-9; J gene: TRBJ1-5; CDR3 length: 14; D gene: NA; clone size: once; CDR3 protein: CASSFSGEGQPQHF; CDR3 DNA: TGTGCCAGCAGCTTCTCAGGGGAGGGTCAGCCCCAGCATTTT
V gene: TRBV18; J gene: TRBJ2-3; CDR3 length: 17; D gene: TRBD2; clone size: NA; CDR3 protein: CASSPGLAFGGTDTQYF; CDR3 DNA: TGTGCCAGCTCACCGGGACTAGCCTTCGGGGGCACAGATACGCAGTATTTT
V gene: TRBV14; J gene: TRBJ2-6; CDR3 length: 15; D gene: NA; clone size: NA; CDR3 protein: CASSQWGRGANVLTF; CDR3 DNA: TGTGCCAGCAGCCAATGGGGGCGAGGGGCCAACGTCCTGACTTTC
V gene: TRBV5-6; J gene: TRBJ2-3; CDR3 length: 13; D gene: NA; clone size: NA; CDR3 protein: CASSIRGPDTQYF; CDR3 DNA: TGTGCCAGCAGCATCAGGGGCCCAGATACGCAGTATTTT
V gene: TRBV7-9; J gene: TRBJ2-2; CDR3 length: 17; D gene: TRBD2; clone size: NA; CDR3 protein: CASSYGTSGRADGELFF; CDR3 DNA: TGTGCCAGCAGCTACGGGACTAGCGGGAGAGCGGACGGGGAGCTGTTTTTT
V gene: TRBV4-1; J gene: TRBJ2-5; CDR3 length: 15; D gene: TRBD1; clone size: once; CDR3 protein: CASSQTGTAQETQYF; CDR3 DNA: TGCGCCAGCAGCCAAACCGGGACAGCACAAGAGACCCAGTACTTC
V gene: TRBV9; J gene: TRBJ1-4; CDR3 length: 12; D gene: NA; clone size: NA; CDR3 protein: CASSLPFEKLFF; CDR3 DNA: TGTGCCAGCAGCTTACCATTTGAAAAACTGTTTTTT
V gene: TRBV30; J gene: TRBJ1-6; CDR3 length: 18; D gene: TRBD1; clone size: NA; CDR3 protein: CAWSRTGQLSSYNSPLHF; CDR3 DNA: TGTGCCTGGAGTCGTACGGGACAGCTTAGCTCCTATAATTCACCCCTCCACTTT
V gene: TRBV28; J gene: TRBJ1-1; CDR3 length: 14; D gene: TRBD1; clone size: NA; CDR3 protein: CASSPWPGGPEAFF; CDR3 DNA: TGTGCCAGCAGTCCCTGGCCAGGGGGGCCTGAAGCTTTCTTT
V gene: TRBV28; J gene: TRBJ2-4; CDR3 length: 14; D gene: TRBD2; clone size: once; CDR3 protein: CASSLAGVRNIQYF; CDR3 DNA: TGTGCCAGCAGTTTAGCGGGAGTACGTAACATTCAGTACTTC
V gene: TRBV5-1; J gene: TRBJ1-4; CDR3 length: 15; D gene: TRBD1; clone size: NA; CDR3 protein: CASSFLTGANEKLFF; CDR3 DNA: TGCGCCAGCAGCTTTTTGACAGGGGCTAATGAAAAACTGTTTTTT
V gene: TRBV25-1; J gene: TRBJ2-1; CDR3 length: 13; D gene: NA; clone size: NA; CDR3 protein: CASGQGSYNEQFF; CDR3 DNA: TGTGCCAGCGGGCAAGGCTCCTACAATGAGCAGTTCTTC
V gene: TRBV28; J gene: TRBJ1-1; CDR3 length: 17; D gene: NA; clone size: once; CDR3 protein: CASSLFVRTGSHTEAFF; CDR3 DNA: TGTGCCAGCAGTTTATTTGTCCGAACAGGATCTCACACTGAAGCTTTCTTT
V gene: TRBV11-2; J gene: TRBJ1-1; CDR3 length: 16; D gene: NA; clone size: NA; CDR3 protein: CASSLDPGIRSTEAFF; CDR3 DNA: TGTGCCAGCAGCTTAGATCCCGGGATTCGCTCCACTGAAGCTTTCTTT
V gene: TRBV5-1; J gene: TRBJ2-5; CDR3 length: 15; D gene: NA; clone size: NA; CDR3 protein: CASRSTGTRQETQYF; CDR3 DNA: TGCGCCAGCAGATCTACCGGGACGCGGCAAGAGACCCAGTACTTC
V gene: TRBV19; J gene: TRBJ2-1; CDR3 length: 11; D gene: NA; clone size: NA; CDR3 protein: CASTRLNEQFF; CDR3 DNA: TGTGCCAGTACCCGACTTAATGAGCAGTTCTTC
V gene: TRBV11-2; J gene: TRBJ2-7; CDR3 length: 12; D gene: NA; clone size: NA; CDR3 protein: CASSLSRGEQYF; CDR3 DNA: TGTGCCAGCAGCTTAAGCAGGGGCGAGCAGTACTTC
V gene: TRBV6-1; J gene: TRBJ2-5; CDR3 length: 15; D gene: TRBD2; clone size: NA; CDR3 protein: CASSRGGSLQETQYF; CDR3 DNA: TGTGCCAGCAGTCGGGGGGGGTCCCTCCAAGAGACCCAGTACTTC
V gene: TRBV2; J gene: TRBJ2-7; CDR3 length: 14; D gene: TRBD2; clone size: NA; CDR3 protein: CASRAGLAGAEQYF; CDR3 DNA: TGTGCCAGCAGGGCGGGACTAGCGGGAGCCGAGCAGTACTTC
V gene: TRBV7-8; J gene: TRBJ2-5; CDR3 length: 17; D gene: TRBD2; clone size: NA; CDR3 protein: CASSLEVGGLYQETQYF; CDR3 DNA: TGTGCCAGCAGCTTAGAAGTCGGGGGACTATACCAAGAGACCCAGTACTTC
V gene: TRBV28; J gene: TRBJ2-2; CDR3 length: 12; D gene: NA; clone size: NA; CDR3 protein: CASGTNTGELFF; CDR3 DNA: TGTGCCAGTGGTACGAACACCGGGGAGCTGTTTTTT